One sample yielded the 21 T cell receptor beta chains listed below, sequenced in a study of shared clonotypes between healthy human individuals. The repertoire was sequenced with immunoSEQ multiplex PCR; TCRdb's copy has only in-frame clones and lacks some. The table lists 500,000 to 550,000 clones, roughly 95% of them singletons. The source material was naive CD4+ T cells sorted from blood. Sample subset: CD45RA+ positively selected. The receptor source for this set is a woman under 40 in good health.

This chain links TRBV6-4 with TRBJ2-5, with 9 nucleotides matching TRBD2. The CDR3 sequence is 15 residues long. V lost 4 bases, J lost 2 bases, and 5 bases stayed unmatched. The germline gives CDR1 MRHNA, CDR2 SNTAGT. CDR3 region: CASSGVAGAQETQYF. The CDR3 DNA follows: TGTGCCAGCAGTGGCGTAGCGGGAGCTCAAGAGACCCAGTACTTC.

On this clone: Other DNA sequences in this specimen translate into the identical CDR3. The rearrangement uses TRBV15 and TRBJ2-7, with 8 bases that match TRBD1. V was pared by 3 bases and J by 2 bases, with 3 bases of the junction left unmatched. This CDR3 contains 14 residues. Germline CDR1 is LNHNV and CDR2 is YYDKDF (reference sequence). The CDR3 DNA reads as TGTGCCACCAGCAGGGACAGGGCAACCTACGAGCAGTACTTC. Its translation: CATSRDRATYEQYF. The variable domain in full, with the rest retrieved from reference TRBV15 and TRBJ2-7, is DAMVIQNPRYQVTQFGKPVTLSCSQTLNHNVMYWYQQKSSQAPKLLFHYYDKDFNNEADTPDNFQSRRPNTSFCFLDIRSPGLGDTAMYLCATSRDRATYEQYFGPGTRLTVT.

This chain uses TRBV5-1 with TRBJ2-7; D possibly corresponds to TRBD1 (7 bases). Germline V gives CDR1 SGHRS, CDR2 YFSETQ. V was clipped by 4 bases and J by 2 bases, with 19 bases between them. The CDR3 is made up of 16 amino acids. As DNA, the CDR3 is TGCGCCAGCAGCACATCAGGGGGTCTAGCGCCCTACGAGCAGTACTTC. This codes for CASSTSGGLAPYEQYF. The whole variable domain, filled in from reference TRBV5-1 and TRBJ2-7, reads KAGVTQTPRYLIKTRGQQVTLSCSPISGHRSVSWYQQTPGQGLQFLFEYFSETQRNKGNFPGRFSGRQFSNSRSEMNVSTLELGDSALYLCASSTSGGLAPYEQYFGPGTRLTVT.

The chain carries TRBV21-1 and TRBJ2-2; the table gives TRBD1 as D, unverified against the DNA. TRBV21-1 is an annotated pseudogene. The CDR3 loop spans 12 amino acids. The CDR3 coding sequence is TGTGCCAGCACCCAAGGGGCCGGGGAGCTGTTTTTT. It translates to CASTQGAGELFF.

The CDR3 region has the DNA TGTGCCAGTAGTCCGGGACAGGGAGGGATCTATGGCTACACCTTC. It encodes CASSPGQGGIYGYTF. This rearrangement joins TRBV19 to TRBJ1-2, with 9 bases identical to TRBD1. CDR1 LNHDA and CDR2 SQIVND come from the germline V gene (reference sequence). CDR3 length: 15 residues. With 5 bases clipped from V and 4 bases from J, the junction kept 8 bases outside the gene matches.

The chain joins TRBV11-1 to TRBJ1-4; TRBD1 is a possible D gene (6 bases). This CDR3 comprises 15 residues. The germline V and J ends were trimmed by 3 bases and 5 bases, with 13 bases remaining between them. The germline V gene has CDR1 SGHAT and CDR2 FQDESV (reference sequence). The CDR3, as DNA: TGTGCCAGCAGCTTGGTTACGACAGGAAATGAAAAACTGTTTTTT. This codes for CASSLVTTGNEKLFF. The full variable domain, completed using reference TRBV11-1 and TRBJ1-4, is EAEVAQSPRYKITEKSQAVAFWCDPISGHATLYWYRQILGQGPELLVQFQDESVVDDSQLPKDRFSAERLKGVDSTLKIQPAELGDSAMYLCASSLVTTGNEKLFFGSGTQLSVL.

The chain recombines TRBV27 with TRBJ2-1; 11 positions agree with TRBD2. The CDR3 sequence is 16 residues long. The germline V gene encodes CDR1 MNHEY and CDR2 SMNVEV (reference sequence). The V segment lost 6 bases and the J segment 3 bases; nucleotides outside the gene matches: 7. The CDR3 region is CASSFSGRVLYNEQFF. For the CDR3, the DNA is TGTGCCAGCAGCTTTAGCGGGAGGGTCCTCTACAATGAGCAGTTCTTC.

This rearrangement joins TRBV6-5 to TRBJ2-7, with D tentatively TRBD1 (5 bases). V shed 0 bases and J shed 2 bases, with 14 bases lying between them. Germline V gene lookup returns CDR1 MNHEY and CDR2 SVGAGI. The CDR3 spans 16 residues. The CDR3 here is CASSYSTLVRAYEQYF. The CDR3 bases are TGTGCCAGCAGTTACTCGACTCTAGTCAGGGCCTACGAGCAGTACTTC.

The V gene is TRBV18, the J gene TRBJ1-3; 10 nucleotides agree with TRBD1. J gave up 2 bases and V 3 bases, and 4 bases lay outside the gene matches. Germline CDR1 reads KGHSH; CDR2 reads LQKENI. The CDR3 is 16 residues long. The CDR3 coding sequence is TGTGCCAGCTCACCCGCGACAGGGGGCACTGGAAACACCATATATTTT. Translation gives CASSPATGGTGNTIYF.

This clone was found once. The gene calls are TRBV30 and TRBJ2-1; tentatively, D is TRBD1 (5 bases). The V gene lost 0 bases and the J gene lost 1 base, with 19 bases spanning the gap. The CDR3 contains 18 residues. The germline CDR1 and CDR2 sequences are GTSNPN and SVGIG (reference sequence). The CDR3 spells CAWSVPFPQGRSYNEQFF. The CDR3 nucleotides are TGTGCCTGGAGTGTACCCTTCCCCCAGGGCCGTTCCTACAATGAGCAGTTCTTC.

V gene TRBV18 combines with J gene TRBJ2-5; 8 nucleotides line up with TRBD2. CDR1 and CDR2 (germline): KGHSH, LQKENI. With V trimmed by 6 bases and J by 1 base, 13 bases remained unmatched. The CDR3 runs to 17 residues. The CDR3 nucleotides are TGTGCCAGCTCGTCTAAGGGGTCTAGCGGGCCCCAAGAGACCCAGTACTTC. Protein product: CASSSKGSSGPQETQYF. The whole variable domain, filled in from reference TRBV18 and TRBJ2-5, reads NAGVMQNPRHLVRRRGQEARLRCSPMKGHSHVYWYRQLPEEGLKFMVYLQKENIIDESGMPKERFSAEFPKEGPSILRIQQVVRGDSAAYFCASSSKGSSGPQETQYFGPGTRLLVL.

The chain is built from TRBV27 and TRBJ1-1, with D perhaps TRBD1 (5 bases). The CDR3 has 13 residues. Trimming pared 3 bases from V and 3 bases from J, leaving 8 bases between. Germline lookup yields CDR1 MNHEY and CDR2 SMNVEV (reference sequence). The CDR3: CASSFREDTEAFF. The DNA for the CDR3 is TGTGCCAGCAGTTTCAGGGAGGACACTGAAGCTTTCTTT.

V and J are TRBV5-1 and TRBJ2-7; D not certain. This CDR3 contains 13 residues. The ends were cut back, 0 bases at V and 7 bases at J, with 11 bases in the middle. Germline values: CDR1 SGHRS, CDR2 YFSETQ. This CDR3 reads CASSLDPVREQYF. CDR3 coding DNA: TGCGCCAGCAGCTTGGACCCCGTTAGGGAGCAGTACTTC.

The chain employs TRBV29-1 and TRBJ1-1; D call uncertain. V lost 7 bases and J lost 10, with 16 bases in between. Germline V gene lookup returns CDR1 SQVTM and CDR2 ANQGSEA. The CDR3 has 11 residues. The CDR3 region is CSDRSPRGAFF. DNA of the CDR3: TGCAGCGATCGGTCCCCCCGGGGAGCTTTCTTT. The full variable domain, completed using reference TRBV29-1 and TRBJ1-1, is SAVISQKPSRDICQRGTSLTIQCQVDSQVTMMFWYRQQPGQSLTLIATANQGSEATYESGFVIDKFPISRPNLTFSTLTVSNMSPEDSSIYLCSDRSPRGAFFGQGTRLTVV.

The chain's CDR3 is CASSPGTGNTGELFF. The CDR3 bases are TGCGCCAGCAGCCCCGGGACAGGGAACACCGGGGAGCTGTTTTTT. The V gene is TRBV10-1, the J gene TRBJ2-2; 8 bases are shared with TRBD1. CDR3 size: 15 residues. V gave up 6 bases and J gave up 1 base; unmatched junction bases: 4. Germline lookup yields CDR1 WNHNN and CDR2 SYGVQD (reference sequence).

V usage is TRBV19 and J usage is TRBJ1-4; no clear D gene. The V gene lost 3 bases and the J gene lost 2 bases, with 19 bases spanning the gap. Germline CDR1 is LNHDA and CDR2 is SQIVND (reference sequence). There are 18 residues in the CDR3. The CDR3 sequence: CASSILYRGPGTNEKLFF. The CDR3 coding sequence is TGTGCCAGTAGTATCCTTTACCGAGGGCCCGGGACTAATGAAAAACTGTTTTTT.

This clone was seen once. The genes are TRBV27 and TRBJ2-3; 9 bases line up with TRBD2. V dropped 6 bases and J dropped 4; count of bases not matched to a gene: 14. CDR1 is MNHEY, CDR2 SMNVEV, per germline (reference sequence). This CDR3 spans 17 amino acids. CDR3 residues: CASRRRGGREVADTQYF. As DNA, the CDR3 is TGTGCCAGCAGACGTAGGGGCGGGAGGGAGGTGGCAGATACGCAGTATTTT.

This sequence joins TRBV6-5 and TRBJ2-7; 13 bases fit TRBD2. Germline V gene sequence: CDR1 MNHEY, CDR2 SVGAGI. CDR3 size: 15 residues. Germline trimming cut 4 bases from V and 5 bases from J; bases unmatched to any gene: 5. CDR3 region: CASSLGTSGINEQYF. As DNA, the CDR3 is TGTGCCAGCAGTTTAGGGACTAGCGGGATTAACGAGCAGTACTTC.

CDR3: CASSPDRFSGANVLTF. Here the CDR3 DNA reads TGTGCCAGCTCACCGGACAGGTTCTCTGGGGCCAACGTCCTGACTTTC. This chain connects TRBV18 to TRBJ2-6, with TRBD1 matching 7 bases. The V gene's germline CDR1 is KGHSH and CDR2 LQKENI. The V gene end was trimmed by 3 bases and the J gene end by 0 bases; junction bases not matched to a gene: 2. The CDR3 covers 16 residues.

The chain employs TRBV4-1 and TRBJ1-3; possibly TRBD1 for D (5 bases). Trimming removed 2 bases at V and 4 bases at J, with 12 bases between. Germline lookup yields CDR1 MGHRA and CDR2 YSYEKL. The CDR3 consists of 15 residues. The DNA of the CDR3 is TGCGCCAGCAGCCAATTGTGGGGACTAGGAAACACCATATATTTT. The encoded protein is CASSQLWGLGNTIYF.

The chain has TRBV7-8 and TRBJ2-7; 11 bases are a match to TRBD2. This CDR3 region has 15 residues. J gave up 3 bases and V 4 bases, and 5 bases lay outside the gene matches. In germline, CDR1 is SGHVS, CDR2 FQNEAQ. Here the CDR3 DNA reads TGTGCCAGCAGCTCCCCGACTAGCGGGGACTACGAGCAGTACTTC. Amino acids: CASSSPTSGDYEQYF. Full variable domain (remainder filled in from reference TRBV7-8 and TRBJ2-7): GAGVSQSPRYKVAKRGQDVALRCDPISGHVSLFWYQQALGQGPEFLTYFQNEAQLDKSGLPSDRFFAERPEGSVSTLKIQRTQQEDSAVYLCASSSPTSGDYEQYFGPGTRLTVT.